This is a list of T cell receptor beta chains from one sample in a study of blood T cell repertoires in COVID-19. Profiled with immunoSEQ multiplex PCR; TCRdb holds only in-frame clones, not every one. The sample consists of some 140,000 clones, around 86% of them appearing once. The sequenced sample was peripheral blood. The origin of the receptors is a woman aged 55-69 years with active or convalescent COVID-19. CDR3s include the opening cysteine and the closing phenylalanine or tryptophan. The order of the fields is D gene, J gene, V gene, CDR3 length, CDR3 protein. D genes are given only for firm matches.

TRBD2 | TRBJ2-3 | TRBV7-8 | 16 | CASSLVSGGPMDTQYF
- | TRBJ1-3 | TRBV7-9 | 16 | CASSSGFAGLGNTIYF
- | TRBJ2-2 | TRBV24-1 | 12 | CATSRNTGELFF
- | TRBJ1-6 | TRBV9 | 12 | CASSAFNSPLHF
- | TRBJ1-4 | TRBV29-1 | 15 | CSVGAREGLREKLFF
- | TRBJ2-7 | TRBV7-2 | 13 | CASSRRGGYEQYF
- | TRBJ2-1 | TRBV28 | 15 | CASSLGQVGGNEQFF
TRBD1 | TRBJ1-3 | TRBV19 | 16 | CASSMPGRGPGNTIYF
TRBD2 | TRBJ2-1 | TRBV7-2 | 16 | CASSNLGTSPYNEQFF
- | TRBJ1-4 | TRBV7-8 | 15 | CASSLVTGGEEKLFF
- | TRBJ1-1 | TRBV3-1/TRBV3-2 | 12 | CASSQENGGAFF
- | TRBJ2-2 | TRBV10-3 | 16 | CAIRRQDTPDTGELFF
- | TRBJ1-2 | TRBV9 | 13 | CASSEGQSYGYTF
TRBD2 | TRBJ2-3 | TRBV6-5 | 14 | CASRRLAYTDTQYF
TRBD1 | TRBJ2-1 | TRBV7-8 | 20 | CASRFRSHGQGATRNNEQFF
TRBD1 | TRBJ1-2 | TRBV28 | 14 | CASSTRTGPWGYTF
- | TRBJ1-1 | TRBV3-1/TRBV3-2 | 17 | CASSQVLGGEGNTEAFF
- | TRBJ1-2 | TRBV19 | 12 | CASKQGFSGYTF
TRBD1 | TRBJ2-5 | TRBV5-4 | 14 | CASSGDRGRETQYF
TRBD2 | TRBJ2-1 | TRBV29-1 | 16 | CSVEGTSESSYNEQFF
TRBD2 | TRBJ2-3 | TRBV10-3 | 13 | CATGAGEADTQYF
- | TRBJ1-1 | TRBV5-1 | 14 | CASSSDSHNTEAFF
- | TRBJ1-1 | TRBV3-1/TRBV3-2 | 14 | CASNAVQGVTEAFF
TRBD2 | TRBJ2-1 | TRBV18 | 14 | CASSPQLADNEQFF
TRBD2 | TRBJ2-7 | TRBV30 | 15 | CAWSTWGGRIHEQYF
TRBD1 | TRBJ2-1 | TRBV6-5 | 14 | CASSRPGQGNEQFF
- | TRBJ1-5 | TRBV2 | 15 | CASSIDRRLSQPQHF
TRBD1 | TRBJ2-2 | TRBV18 | 14 | CASSRQGATGELFF
TRBD1 | TRBJ1-1 | TRBV5-4 | 15 | CASSFVRGQSTEAFF
- | TRBJ1-1 | TRBV6-5 | 15 | CASSYVGIRGVRAFF
- | TRBJ1-5 | TRBV29-1 | 9 | CSPRQPQHF
TRBD2 | TRBJ2-3 | TRBV7-2 | 16 | CASSLLAAGGLDTQYF
TRBD1 | TRBJ2-2 | TRBV23-1 | 16 | CASSQPGQTNTGELFF
- | TRBJ1-4 | TRBV9 | 15 | CASSVAPGGNEKLFF
- | TRBJ1-2 | TRBV19 | 15 | CASSTRGVTNYGYTF
- | TRBJ1-5 | TRBV10-2 | 14 | CASSESTPWQPQHF
TRBD2 | TRBJ2-7 | TRBV6-5 | 14 | CASSWTSVSYEQYF
TRBD2 | TRBJ2-3 | TRBV6-5 | 14 | CATRVREAGDTQYF
- | TRBJ2-5 | TRBV3-1/TRBV3-2 | 14 | CASSQDKRFGAQYF
- | TRBJ2-5 | TRBV10-3 | 12 | CAISEDSRTQYF
- | TRBJ1-4 | TRBV10-2 | 16 | CASSEVGGPANEKLFF
- | TRBJ1-6 | TRBV18 | 15 | CASSPGQTYNSPLHF
TRBD1 | TRBJ1-1 | TRBV5-6 | 19 | CASSYGTDGQVTLNTEAFF
- | TRBJ2-1 | TRBV11-2 | 15 | CASSLEMDSLKGPFF
TRBD1 | TRBJ1-2 | TRBV5-1 | 14 | CASSLPGQGTGYTF
- | TRBJ2-1 | TRBV5-1 | 14 | CASSERGQNNEQFF
TRBD2 | TRBJ2-7 | TRBV28 | 15 | CASSPISGRYYEQYF
- | TRBJ1-2 | TRBV30 | 15 | CAWSVGTGPYDGYTF
TRBD1 | TRBJ1-1 | TRBV12-3/TRBV12-4 | 13 | CASSLGQGAEAFF
- | TRBJ2-2 | TRBV24-1 | 13 | CATSDFRTGELFF
- | TRBJ1-1 | TRBV5-1 | 13 | CASSLAQGGKAFF